The 23 T cell receptor beta chains below all came from one sample that was sequenced in a study of blood T cell repertoires in COVID-19. Repertoires were generated with immunoSEQ multiplex PCR, while TCRdb's copy carries only in-frame clones and drops some. The sample consists of roughly 200,000 clones, roughly 88% of them appearing once. The sequenced sample was PBMCs or T cells enriched from blood (not recorded which). The source of these receptors is a man aged 35-49 years with acute COVID-19.

The chain combines TRBV2 with TRBJ2-1; D is unclear. Trimming removed 5 bases from V and 0 bases from J, with 14 bases in between. Germline lookup yields CDR1 SNHLY and CDR2 FYNNEI. The CDR3 runs to 16 residues. CDR3 in DNA: TGTGCCAGCAGTCCTAGAGGCCTTAGCTCCTACAATGAGCAGTTCTTC. This codes for CASSPRGLSSYNEQFF.

V and J are TRBV27 and TRBJ2-2, with a possible D match to TRBD2 (6 bases). The germline gives CDR1 MNHEY, CDR2 SMNVEV (reference sequence). This CDR3 has 14 residues. V was pared by 6 bases and J by 5 bases, with 13 bases between. The CDR3 loop is CASRQISGTGELFF. The CDR3 DNA sequence: TGTGCCAGCAGACAGATTAGCGGTACCGGGGAGCTGTTTTTT.

The chain uses TRBV15 and TRBJ2-7, with D perhaps TRBD2 (7 bases). The CDR3 runs 16 residues. Trimming took off 2 bases at V and 4 bases at J, with 18 bases between the two ends. Germline V lookup: CDR1 LNHNV, CDR2 YYDKDF (reference sequence). CDR3 sequence reads: CATSRSLGGGGYEQYF. The CDR3 region has the DNA TGTGCCACCAGCAGATCCCTGGGGGGAGGGGGGTACGAGCAGTACTTC.

The chain combines TRBV7-2 with TRBJ2-7; perhaps TRBD2 as D (5 bases). Germline V gene data show CDR1 as SGHTA and CDR2 as FQGNSA. The CDR3 contains 13 residues. The V and J ends lost 1 base and 3 bases respectively, with 7 bases between them. The CDR3 DNA reads TGTGCCAGCAGCTTAGGACTACTCTACGAGCAGTACTTC. Protein product: CASSLGLLYEQYF.

The genes are TRBV6-5 and TRBJ1-1; 7 positions agree with TRBD1. J gave up 5 bases and V 6 bases, and 9 bases lay outside the gene matches. Germline V gene sequence: CDR1 MNHEY, CDR2 SVGAGI. The length of the CDR3 is 14 residues. CDR3 residues: CASRMQKQGTEAFF. The CDR3 DNA is TGTGCCAGCAGAATGCAAAAACAGGGGACTGAAGCTTTCTTT.

The CDR3 here is CASSGTSSYNSPLHF. CDR3 nucleotide sequence: TGTGCCAGCAGTGGAACAAGCTCCTATAATTCACCCCTCCACTTT. The J gene is TRBJ1-6, the V gene TRBV2; D ambiguous. The CDR3 sequence is 15 residues long. Trimming stripped 4 bases from V and 0 bases from J, with 7 bases between. Germline assignment: CDR1 SNHLY and CDR2 FYNNEI.

The rearrangement uses TRBV19 and TRBJ2-3; D is unresolved. The CDR3 runs to 12 residues. Trimming took 5 bases from V and 0 from J, leaving 3 bases between them. The germline V gene has CDR1 LNHDA and CDR2 SQIVND (reference sequence). The CDR3 coding sequence is TGTGCCAGTAGTCTAAGCACAGATACGCAGTATTTT. It yields the protein CASSLSTDTQYF.

The CDR3 region is CASSPRTGRSDEQYF. CDR3 in DNA: TGTGCCAGCAGTCCGCGGACAGGGAGGAGTGACGAGCAGTACTTC. The genes are TRBV6-5 and TRBJ2-7; 8 positions agree with TRBD1. V shed 5 bases and J 5 bases; nucleotides not matched to a gene: 11. Germline CDR1 is MNHEY and CDR2 is SVGAGI. The CDR3 sequence is 15 residues long.

The gene calls are TRBV5-6 and TRBJ2-2; 7 nucleotides align to TRBD2. The CDR3 loop spans 18 amino acids. CDR1 SGHDT and CDR2 YYEEEE come from the germline V gene. V lost 0 bases, J lost 3 bases, and 11 bases stayed unmatched. CDR3 residues: CASSLEGSGQTYTGELFF. CDR3 nucleotide sequence: TGTGCCAGCAGCTTGGAGGGTAGCGGGCAGACCTACACCGGGGAGCTGTTTTTT.

This sequence joins TRBV19 and TRBJ2-1, with 12 bases lining up with TRBD2. Germline V gene data show CDR1 as LNHDA and CDR2 as SQIVND (reference sequence). This CDR3 spans 15 amino acids. J was trimmed by 7 bases and V by 3 bases; bases with no gene match: 4. CDR3 sequence: CASSISGTSGNEQFF. Here the CDR3 DNA reads TGTGCCAGTAGTATCTCCGGGACTAGCGGGAATGAGCAGTTCTTC.

The rearrangement links TRBV28 to TRBJ1-1; D is unresolved. V was trimmed by 2 bases and J by 5 bases, leaving 12 bases between them. Per germline, CDR1 MDHEN and CDR2 SYDVKM. The length of the CDR3 is 14 residues. The CDR3: CASSLPQMTTEAFF. As DNA, the CDR3 is TGTGCCAGCAGTTTACCACAGATGACGACTGAAGCTTTCTTT.

This rearrangement joins TRBV9 to TRBJ2-1; no clear D. V shed 2 bases and J shed 8 bases, with 14 bases lying between them. The CDR3 runs 14 residues. Germline values: CDR1 SGDLS, CDR2 YYNGEE. The CDR3 region is CASSVSSLVHEQFF. CDR3 DNA sequence: TGTGCCAGCAGCGTTAGTTCTCTGGTACATGAGCAGTTCTTC.

The genes are TRBV7-3 and TRBJ2-1; D might be TRBD2 (5 bases). This CDR3 spans 15 amino acids. Trimming stripped 5 bases from V and 3 bases from J, with 14 bases between. The germline V gene has CDR1 SGHTA and CDR2 FQGTGA. Here the CDR3 DNA reads TGTGCCAGCAGCCTAGACAACGAGGGCTACAATGAGCAGTTCTTC. The encoded protein is CASSLDNEGYNEQFF.

This clone was seen a single time. V is TRBV28 and J is TRBJ2-2, with 7 bases identical to TRBD2. This CDR3 spans 15 amino acids. CDR1 and CDR2 (germline): MDHEN, SYDVKM. J lost 10 bases, V lost 2 bases, and 10 bases had no gene match. In nucleotides, the CDR3 is TGTGCCAGCAGTTTACCAGAGTCCACTAGCGTGGAGCTGTTTTTT. Translating gives CASSLPESTSVELFF. Using reference TRBV28 and TRBJ2-2 for the parts outside the CDR3, the full variable domain is DVKVTQSSRYLVKRTGEKVFLECVQDMDHENMFWYRQDPGLGLRLIYFSYDVKMKEKGDIPEGYSVSREKKERFSLILESASTNQTSMYLCASSLPESTSVELFFGEGSRLTVL.

The J gene is TRBJ2-1, the V gene TRBV7-3; 10 nucleotides align to TRBD2. The CDR3 totals 14 residues. Germline V gene lookup returns CDR1 SGHTA and CDR2 FQGTGA. Trimming removed 2 bases from V and 8 bases from J; junction bases left unmatched: 3. The CDR3 DNA follows: TGTGCCAGCAGCTTACTAGCGGGAGCGGATGAGCAGTTCTTC. Translating gives CASSLLAGADEQFF.

The chain is built from TRBV7-3 and TRBJ2-2; 9 bases line up with TRBD2. This CDR3 is 15 amino acids long. CDR1 and CDR2 (germline): SGHTA, FQGTGA. Unmatched junction bases numbered 9, after V lost 7 bases and J lost 6 bases. The CDR3 reads CASNNLAGWSGELFF. CDR3 coding DNA: TGTGCCAGCAACAATCTAGCGGGATGGTCCGGGGAGCTGTTTTTT.

The CDR3 DNA follows: TGTGCCTGGGGTTACAATCAGCCCCAGCATTTT. This translates into CAWGYNQPQHF. V and J are TRBV30 and TRBJ1-5; the D is unclear. The CDR3 length is 11 residues. Germline V lookup: CDR1 GTSNPN, CDR2 SVGIG (reference sequence). Trimming left V 5 bases short and J 3 bases short, with 5 bases between.

This chain connects TRBV5-6 to TRBJ2-3, with TRBD2 identical over 11 bases. Looked up from germline, CDR1 is SGHDT and CDR2 is YYEEEE. Germline trimming cut 5 bases from V and 5 bases from J; bases unmatched to any gene: 7. The CDR3 has 15 residues. CDR3 sequence reads: CASSKLAGGKDTQYF. Written as DNA, the CDR3 is TGTGCCAGCAGTAAGCTAGCGGGAGGAAAAGATACGCAGTATTTT.

The rearrangement uses TRBV19 and TRBJ2-3; 8 bases line up with TRBD2. CDR3 length: 14 amino acids. Trimming removed 3 bases from V and 5 bases from J; junction bases left unmatched: 4. CDR1 LNHDA and CDR2 SQIVND come from the germline V gene (reference sequence). Here the CDR3 reads CASSISGGQDTQYF. Here the CDR3 DNA reads TGTGCCAGTAGTATTTCGGGGGGGCAAGATACGCAGTATTTT. Full variable domain (outside the CDR3, taken from reference TRBV19 and TRBJ2-3): DGGITQSPKYLFRKEGQNVTLSCEQNLNHDAMYWYRQDPGQGLRLIYYSQIVNDFQKGDIAEGYSVSREKKESFPLTVTSAQKNPTAFYLCASSISGGQDTQYFGPGTRLTVL.

The CDR3 DNA is TGCGCCAGCCGAGAATCGACTAGTTTGACGAATGAGCAGTTCTTC. Amino acids: CASRESTSLTNEQFF. The gene calls are TRBV5-1 and TRBJ2-1; possible D gene TRBD2, 6 bases. Germline assignment: CDR1 SGHRS and CDR2 YFSETQ. The CDR3 has 15 residues. V lost 7 bases, J lost 7 bases, and 21 bases lay in between.

This clone was found a few times. The chain couples TRBV5-1 to TRBJ2-3; TRBD1 matches at 7 bases. This CDR3 is built from 15 residues. The ends lost 1 base at V and 5 bases at J; junction bases unmatched: 7. In germline, CDR1 is SGHRS, CDR2 YFSETQ. The CDR3 sequence is CASSLNRGYGDTQYF. CDR3 DNA sequence: TGCGCCAGCAGCTTGAACAGGGGTTACGGAGATACGCAGTATTTT. Drawing the rest from reference TRBV5-1 and TRBJ2-3, the complete variable domain is KAGVTQTPRYLIKTRGQQVTLSCSPISGHRSVSWYQQTPGQGLQFLFEYFSETQRNKGNFPGRFSGRQFSNSRSEMNVSTLELGDSALYLCASSLNRGYGDTQYFGPGTRLTVL.

The chain employs TRBV28 and TRBJ1-2, with 10 bases matching TRBD1. The V and J ends lost 3 bases and 9 bases, in that order; junction bases with no gene match: 10. The germline V gene has CDR1 MDHEN and CDR2 SYDVKM. CDR3 length equals 15 residues. CDR3 protein: CASSFTGTGADRYTF. In nucleotides, the CDR3 is TGTGCCAGCAGTTTTACCGGGACAGGGGCGGACCGCTACACCTTC.

This clone was seen a single time. CDR3 nucleotides: TGTGCCAGCAGGCCCGGACAGGGTGTTGGGAATGAGCAGTTCTTC. Encoded protein: CASRPGQGVGNEQFF. The gene calls are TRBV6-5 and TRBJ2-1, with TRBD1 matching 8 bases. V trimming: 6 bases; J trimming: 7 bases; junction bases outside the gene matches: 11. The CDR3 is made up of 15 amino acids. The V gene's germline CDR1 is MNHEY and CDR2 SVGAGI.